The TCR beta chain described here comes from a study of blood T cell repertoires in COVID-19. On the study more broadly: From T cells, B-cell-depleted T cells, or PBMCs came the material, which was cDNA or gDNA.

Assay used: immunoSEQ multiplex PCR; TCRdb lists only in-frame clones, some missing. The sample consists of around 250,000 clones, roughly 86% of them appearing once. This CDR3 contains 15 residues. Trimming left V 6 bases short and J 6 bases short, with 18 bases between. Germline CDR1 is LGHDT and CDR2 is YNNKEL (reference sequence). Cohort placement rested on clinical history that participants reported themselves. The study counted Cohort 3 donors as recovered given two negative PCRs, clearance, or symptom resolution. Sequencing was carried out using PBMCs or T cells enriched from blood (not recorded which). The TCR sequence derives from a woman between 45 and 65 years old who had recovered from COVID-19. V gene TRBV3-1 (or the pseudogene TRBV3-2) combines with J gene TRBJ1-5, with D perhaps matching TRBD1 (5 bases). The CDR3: CASSQNGGGSQPQHF. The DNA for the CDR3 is TGTGCCAGCAGTCAGAACGGGGGGGGATCTCAGCCCCAGCATTTT.